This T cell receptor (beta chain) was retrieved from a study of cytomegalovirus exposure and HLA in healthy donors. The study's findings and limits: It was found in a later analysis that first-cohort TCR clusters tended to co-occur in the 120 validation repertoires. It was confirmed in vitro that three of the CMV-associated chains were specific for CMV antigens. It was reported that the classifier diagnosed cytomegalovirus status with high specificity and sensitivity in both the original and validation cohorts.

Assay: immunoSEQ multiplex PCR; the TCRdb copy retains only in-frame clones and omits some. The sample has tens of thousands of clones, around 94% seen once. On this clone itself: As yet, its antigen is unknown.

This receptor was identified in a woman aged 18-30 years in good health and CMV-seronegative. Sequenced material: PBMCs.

In nucleotides, the CDR3 is TGTGCCAGCAGCTTACAGACAGGGGGTAACTCCTACGAGCAGTACTTC. Its translation is CASSLQTGGNSYEQYF. J is TRBJ2-7 and V is TRBV7-2, with 9 bases aligning to TRBD1. This CDR3 is 16 amino acids long. CDR1 is SGHTA and CDR2 is FQGNSA in the germline V gene. V dropped 2 bases and J dropped 0; count of bases not matched to a gene: 5.